The source of this T cell receptor (beta chain) is a study of blood T cell repertoires in COVID-19. The trim removed 4 bases at V and 5 bases at J, leaving 10 bases unmatched. Germline assignment: CDR1 SGHRS and CDR2 YFSETQ. This CDR3 is 15 amino acids long. The table came from immunoSEQ multiplex PCR; TCRdb's copy has only in-frame clones and leaves some out. The sample lists a few hundred thousand clones, 89% occurring once. During active infection, Seattle patients enrolled and were then monitored through disease. V gene TRBV5-1 combines with J gene TRBJ2-5; 8 bases are shared with TRBD1. The source of this sequence is a woman aged 25 to 45 with COVID-19, enrolled during active disease. Material: peripheral blood. The CDR3 nucleotides read TGCGCCAGCAGCCTAGGACAGGGAACCGGGGAGACCCAGTACTTC. Its protein product is CASSLGQGTGETQYF.